Below, one TCR beta chain is given with its context. Its antigen remains undetermined. Qualities for individual bases were not recorded, and no much larger clone is one base off. CDR1 and CDR2 are drawn from the germline V gene: SGHVS, FNYEAQ. V lost 4 bases and J lost 6 bases; the stretch between them is 9 bases long. The CDR3 goes from the cysteine to the phenylalanine over 13 residues. The kept DNA is CDR3 alone, 39 bases in frame from the first base. This sample is drawn from a study of PD-1 and CTLA-4 blockade in melanoma (dated by TCRdb to about 2021). Study-wide context: The study compared how PD-1 blockade and CTLA-4 blockade affected the melanoma-reactive CD8 T cell response in patients with melanoma.

Libraries were prepared through the immunoSEQ multiplex PCR assay. Imported from immuneACCESS, the table was reduced by TCRdb to in-frame sequences with V and J called. These copies leave out some clones; in studies compared against another copy, an unresolved V gene accounts for under half, and the cause of the remainder is not known. The sample table holds more than 25,000 clones, of which 70% to 90% were seen once. The ten largest clones add up to 8% to 9.5% of the sample. The V and J genes are TRBV7-6 and TRBJ2-2; the D gene is perhaps TRBD2, from 6 matching bases. Sequencing used CD8+ T cells from peripheral blood, obtained before anti-PD-1 treatment. The clonotype originates from a human donor with melanoma. Read as DNA, the sequence is TGTGCCAGCAGCTCTGGGACTTCCGGGGAGCTGTTTTTT. Protein translation: CASSSGTSGELFF.